The 25 T cell receptor beta chains below come from one sample, sequenced in a study of siplizumab effects on memory and regulatory T cells. Clones were read by immunoSEQ multiplex PCR, and TCRdb kept only the in-frame ones, dropping some. The table has approximately 50,000 clones, over 90% seen once. The source material was CD8+ T cells sorted from blood. The receptors were gathered from a human donor in good health.

The chain recombines TRBV7-2 with TRBJ2-7, with D tentatively TRBD1 (5 bases). This CDR3 contains 14 residues. From germline, CDR1 is SGHTA and CDR2 FQGNSA. V was clipped by 3 bases and J by 6 bases, with 15 bases between them. The CDR3 is CASSFGPQGSEQYF. The CDR3 DNA follows: TGTGCCAGCAGCTTCGGCCCCCAGGGAAGCGAGCAGTACTTC.

The chain joins TRBV4-1 to TRBJ2-7, with 7 positions matching TRBD2. Per the germline V gene, CDR1 is MGHRA and CDR2 is YSYEKL. Losses at the gene ends were 1 base for V and 3 bases for J; bases not matched to a gene: 3. This CDR3 is built from 14 residues. CDR3 sequence reads: CASSQVGGVYEQYF. In DNA, the CDR3 is TGCGCCAGCAGCCAAGTGGGGGGGGTCTACGAGCAGTACTTC.

This CDR3 reads CASRPMDSTEAFF. CDR3 bases: TGTGCCAGCAGACCCATGGACAGCACTGAAGCTTTCTTT. This chain links TRBV5-4 with TRBJ1-1; D may be TRBD1 (6 bases). The ends were cut back, 5 bases at V and 4 bases at J, with 12 bases in the middle. CDR1 and CDR2 from the germline V gene are SGHNT and YYREEE (reference sequence). The CDR3 sequence is 13 residues long.

The gene calls are TRBV4-1 and TRBJ1-1; D remains ambiguous. V was pared by 1 base and J by 3 bases, with 9 bases between. The germline V gene encodes CDR1 MGHRA and CDR2 YSYEKL. The CDR3 extends over 14 amino acids. The CDR3 region has the DNA TGCGCCAGCAGCCAAGTTTTGACGGACACTGAAGCTTTCTTT. Translated: CASSQVLTDTEAFF.

The gene calls are TRBV9 and TRBJ2-5; no firm D call. The CDR3 contains 14 residues. V lost 0 bases and J 5 bases, leaving 11 bases between the germline ends. CDR1 and CDR2 (germline): SGDLS, YYNGEE. The CDR3 bases are TGTGCCAGCAGCGTAGGTAGCCCTAGGGAGACCCAGTACTTC. Amino acid sequence: CASSVGSPRETQYF.

V gene TRBV9 combines with J gene TRBJ2-1; maybe TRBD2 (6 bases). V dropped 2 bases and J dropped 2 bases, with 14 bases sitting between them. The CDR3 runs 16 residues. Germline loops: CDR1 SGDLS, CDR2 YYNGEE. CDR3 loop: CASSVSGGIAYNEQFF. DNA of the CDR3: TGTGCCAGCAGCGTCTCAGGCGGGATCGCCTACAATGAGCAGTTCTTC. The full variable domain, rest sourced from reference TRBV9 and TRBJ2-1, is DSGVTQTPKHLITATGQRVTLRCSPRSGDLSVYWYQQSLDQGLQFLIQYYNGEERAKGNILERFSAQQFPDLHSELNLSSLELGDSALYFCASSVSGGIAYNEQFFGPGTRLTVL.

The rearrangement joins TRBV13 to TRBJ2-7, with 7 bases aligning to TRBD2. This CDR3 region has 15 residues. Trimming cost V 4 bases and J 7 bases; bases outside gene matches: 13. Germline CDR1 is PRHDT and CDR2 is FYEKMQ (reference sequence). The CDR3: CASSSQLAKLGEQYF. For the CDR3, the DNA is TGTGCCAGCAGCTCCCAACTAGCGAAGTTGGGGGAGCAGTACTTC.

The chain combines TRBV4-1 with TRBJ2-7, with 7 bases fitting TRBD1. Germline-derived CDR1 and CDR2 are MGHRA and YSYEKL. The CDR3 loop spans 16 amino acids. Unmatched junction bases numbered 6, after V lost 1 base and J lost 0 bases. The DNA for the CDR3 is TGCGCCAGCAGCCAAGCCTCCGGACAGGTCTCCTACGAGCAGTACTTC. Residues: CASSQASGQVSYEQYF.

This chain links TRBV9 with TRBJ2-6; no firm D call. Germline lookup yields CDR1 SGDLS and CDR2 YYNGEE. There are 13 residues in the CDR3. Trimming shortened V by 5 bases and J by 1 base, and 4 bases separated the two germline ends. The CDR3 protein is CASRASGANVLTF. DNA for the CDR3: TGTGCCAGCAGGGCATCTGGGGCCAACGTCCTGACTTTC.

The V and J genes are TRBV9 and TRBJ2-1; D is undetermined. The CDR3 totals 11 residues. Per the germline V gene, CDR1 is SGDLS and CDR2 is YYNGEE. The ends were cut back, 7 bases at V and 4 bases at J, with 6 bases in the middle. The CDR3: CASGSYNEQFF. In DNA form, the CDR3 reads TGTGCCAGCGGAAGTTACAATGAGCAGTTCTTC. Based on the CDR3 plus reference TRBV9 and TRBJ2-1, the full variable domain is DSGVTQTPKHLITATGQRVTLRCSPRSGDLSVYWYQQSLDQGLQFLIQYYNGEERAKGNILERFSAQQFPDLHSELNLSSLELGDSALYFCASGSYNEQFFGPGTRLTVL.

In the case of this clone: At one boundary the junction diverges from the germline segment, which might be a read error. The rearrangement links TRBV7-9 to TRBJ2-7; D unresolved. Germline V gives CDR1 SEHNR, CDR2 FQNEAQ (reference sequence). The CDR3 covers 13 residues. The CDR3 reads CASSLATPGRKDF. The CDR3 DNA reads TGTGCCAGCAGCTTAGCCACGCCGGGTCGGAAAGACTTC.

This clone appeared a single time. This chain uses TRBV9 with TRBJ2-1; D remains unclear. Trimming shortened V by 3 bases and J by 8 bases, and 12 bases separated the two germline ends. The germline V gene encodes CDR1 SGDLS and CDR2 YYNGEE. This CDR3 is built from 13 residues. The DNA of the CDR3 is TGTGCCAGCAGCGAGGAGTTAGTGGATGAGCAGTTCTTC. This gives the protein CASSEELVDEQFF. Drawing the rest from reference TRBV9 and TRBJ2-1, the complete variable domain is DSGVTQTPKHLITATGQRVTLRCSPRSGDLSVYWYQQSLDQGLQFLIQYYNGEERAKGNILERFSAQQFPDLHSELNLSSLELGDSALYFCASSEELVDEQFFGPGTRLTVL.

The chain recombines TRBV6-1 with TRBJ2-7, with no clear D. Trimming took 6 bases from V and 6 from J, leaving 18 bases between them. CDR3 length: 14 residues. Germline V gene lookup returns CDR1 MNHNS and CDR2 SASEGT. CDR3 loop: CASRTPNRVGEQYF. For the CDR3, the DNA is TGTGCCAGCAGAACTCCCAACAGAGTCGGCGAGCAGTACTTC.

The rearrangement links TRBV27 to TRBJ1-5; D might be TRBD1 (5 bases). The CDR3 has 14 residues. The V gene lost 5 bases and the J gene lost 6 bases, with 14 bases spanning the gap. Germline V gene lookup returns CDR1 MNHEY and CDR2 SMNVEV (reference sequence). CDR3 region: CASSGGSESQPQHF. As DNA, the CDR3 is TGTGCCAGCAGTGGGGGGTCCGAGAGTCAGCCCCAGCATTTT.

The gene calls are TRBV11-2 and TRBJ2-5, with 7 nucleotides matching TRBD2. This CDR3 has 14 amino acids. J was trimmed by 4 bases and V by 1 base; bases with no gene match: 3. Germline lookup yields CDR1 SGHAT and CDR2 FQNNGV. The CDR3 is CASSLAGGLETQYF. The CDR3 nucleotides read TGTGCCAGCAGCTTAGCGGGAGGCTTAGAGACCCAGTACTTC.

The chain joins TRBV7-2 to TRBJ1-5; unclear D gene. V was pared by 1 base and J by 9 bases, with 10 bases between. The CDR3 totals 13 residues. Germline CDR1 is SGHTA and CDR2 is FQGNSA. CDR3 sequence reads: CASSLVMTGPQHF. CDR3 DNA sequence: TGTGCCAGCAGCTTAGTTATGACGGGGCCCCAGCATTTT.

This chain connects TRBV30 to TRBJ1-3; D remains ambiguous. V lost 4 bases, J lost 2 bases, and 6 bases lay in between. The V gene's germline CDR1 is GTSNPN and CDR2 SVGIG (reference sequence). The CDR3 covers 12 residues. The CDR3 DNA reads TGTGCCTGGAAGAAGGCTGGAAACACCATATATTTT. Protein product: CAWKKAGNTIYF.

The chain is built from TRBV18 and TRBJ2-3; D could derive from TRBD1 or TRBD2 (5 bases each). Trimming left V 8 bases short and J 6 bases short, with 21 bases between. The CDR3 consists of 15 residues. CDR1 KGHSH and CDR2 LQKENI come from the germline V gene. The CDR3 DNA reads TGTGCCAGCATCCGGGACCCCAGGGACGAGGATACGCAGTATTTT. Translated, it gives CASIRDPRDEDTQYF. Variable domain in full (rest from reference TRBV18 and TRBJ2-3): NAGVMQNPRHLVRRRGQEARLRCSPMKGHSHVYWYRQLPEEGLKFMVYLQKENIIDESGMPKERFSAEFPKEGPSILRIQQVVRGDSAAYFCASIRDPRDEDTQYFGPGTRLTVL.

In its sample, this clone was seen once. CDR3 amino acids: CASSHLDRDYGYTF. CDR3 nucleotide sequence: TGTGCCAGCAGCCACCTTGATAGGGACTATGGCTACACCTTC. The chain carries TRBV14 and TRBJ1-2; no reliable D call. Germline V gives CDR1 SGHDN, CDR2 FVKESK. Trimming stripped 3 bases from V and 3 bases from J, with 11 bases between. The CDR3 runs to 14 residues. Drawing the rest from reference TRBV14 and TRBJ1-2, the complete variable domain is EAGVTQFPSHSVIEKGQTVTLRCDPISGHDNLYWYRRVMGKEIKFLLHFVKESKQDESGMPNNRFLAERTGGTYSTLKVQPAELEDSGVYFCASSHLDRDYGYTFGSGTRLTVV.

The sample holds one count of this clone. The V gene is TRBV20-1, the J gene TRBJ2-7, with D possibly matching TRBD2 (5 bases). This CDR3 has 11 amino acids. CDR1 is DFQATT, CDR2 SNEGSKA, per germline (reference sequence). V was shortened by 7 bases and J by 6 bases, with 13 bases between the two germline ends. CDR3 coding DNA: TGCAGTGTACTAGACGACGGCGAGCAGTACTTC. It is translated as CSVLDDGEQYF.

This chain links TRBV28 with TRBJ1-6; perhaps TRBD1 as D (5 bases). V lost 7 bases and J 14 bases, leaving 15 bases between the germline ends. The V gene's germline CDR1 is MDHEN and CDR2 SYDVKM. This CDR3 has 12 amino acids. For the CDR3, the DNA is TGTGCCAGCACCTCCCCGCGGGGGGCCCTCCACTTT. It is translated as CASTSPRGALHF. Complete variable domain (other parts from reference TRBV28 and TRBJ1-6): DVKVTQSSRYLVKRTGEKVFLECVQDMDHENMFWYRQDPGLGLRLIYFSYDVKMKEKGDIPEGYSVSREKKERFSLILESASTNQTSMYLCASTSPRGALHFGNGTRLTVT.

This clone appeared a single time. The rearrangement joins TRBV7-2 to TRBJ2-1, with D maybe TRBD2 (6 bases). Germline V gene lookup returns CDR1 SGHTA and CDR2 FQGNSA. Trimming took 3 bases from V and 7 from J, leaving 13 bases between them. The CDR3 totals 14 residues. CDR3 loop: CASSFNIRGNEQFF. CDR3 nucleotides: TGTGCCAGCAGCTTTAACATCCGGGGGAATGAGCAGTTCTTC.

The CDR3 protein is CASSKVDRPEGYEQYF. For the CDR3, the DNA is TGTGCCAGCAGCAAAGTCGACCGACCGGAGGGATACGAGCAGTACTTC. The chain combines TRBV21-1 with TRBJ2-7; the D call of TRBD2 is as the table states it, not checked on the DNA. TRBV21-1 is reported as a pseudogene. The CDR3 spans 16 residues.

The chain is built from TRBV27 and TRBJ2-7; 7 nucleotides align to TRBD2. The trim removed 2 bases at V and 4 bases at J, leaving 5 bases unmatched. Germline V gene sequence: CDR1 MNHEY, CDR2 SMNVEV (reference sequence). The CDR3 contains 14 residues. This CDR3 reads CASSLAGEGYEQYF. DNA of the CDR3: TGTGCCAGCAGTTTAGCCGGGGAGGGATACGAGCAGTACTTC.

V and J are TRBV28 and TRBJ2-5, with 7 positions matching TRBD1. The V gene end was trimmed by 3 bases and the J gene end by 5 bases; junction bases not matched to a gene: 6. This CDR3 has 14 residues. The germline V gene has CDR1 MDHEN and CDR2 SYDVKM. CDR3: CASSLDRWGETQYF. For the CDR3, the DNA is TGTGCCAGCAGTTTGGACAGGTGGGGGGAGACCCAGTACTTC.